This entry lists 20 T cell receptor beta chains sequenced from one sample in a study of shared clonotypes between healthy human individuals. Assay: immunoSEQ multiplex PCR; the TCRdb copy retains only in-frame clones and omits some. The repertoire holds over a million clones, with approximately 72% as singletons. Input material: memory CD4+ T cells sorted from blood. Subset in this sample: CD45RA-negative fraction. The receptors come from a man aged 18 to 30 in good health.

This clone occurred a few times. Distinct nucleotide sequences in the sample also encode this CDR3. V and J are TRBV19 and TRBJ1-1, with a weak D call TRBD1 (5 bases). From germline, CDR1 is LNHDA and CDR2 SQIVND (reference sequence). Trimming left V 6 bases short and J 0 bases short, with 8 bases between. The CDR3 covers 13 residues. The CDR3 DNA reads as TGTGCCAGTAGCCCGACAGTGAACACTGAAGCTTTCTTT. Its protein is CASSPTVNTEAFF.

The CDR3 region is CASSQTAYYGYTF. DNA for the CDR3: TGTGCCAGCAGTCAGACAGCTTACTATGGCTACACCTTC. The gene calls are TRBV27 and TRBJ1-2, with D perhaps TRBD1 (5 bases). Between the trimmed V and J ends, which lost 5 bases and 3 bases, there was a span of 10 bases. The V gene's germline CDR1 is MNHEY and CDR2 SMNVEV (reference sequence). The CDR3 consists of 13 residues.

The chain combines TRBV6-6 with TRBJ2-2; D tentatively reads TRBD1 or TRBD2 (5 bases each). CDR1 and CDR2 (germline): MNHNY, SVGAGI (reference sequence). Trimming shortened V by 0 bases and J by 0 bases, and 8 bases separated the two germline ends. The CDR3 runs to 16 residues. The CDR3: CASSYSGDPNTGELFF. The CDR3, as DNA: TGTGCCAGCAGTTACTCGGGGGATCCGAACACCGGGGAGCTGTTTTTT.

The V call is TRBV5-1, the J call TRBJ1-1; D is unresolved. Germline V gene sequence: CDR1 SGHRS, CDR2 YFSETQ. Trimming left V 4 bases short and J 0 bases short, with 16 bases between. The CDR3 sequence is 16 residues long. In DNA form, the CDR3 reads TGCGCCAGCAGCCTCCCCCTCGGGCAGATGAACACTGAAGCTTTCTTT. Translated, it gives CASSLPLGQMNTEAFF.

This clone appeared a single time. The chain joins TRBV9 to TRBJ2-1; 10 nucleotides line up with TRBD2. After removal of 5 bases from V and 0 bases from J, the junction contained 8 bases not matched to a gene. CDR1 and CDR2 (germline): SGDLS, YYNGEE. The CDR3 runs 17 residues. As DNA, the CDR3 is TGTGCCAGCAGTCTTAGCGGGGGGAGGAGCTCCTACAATGAGCAGTTCTTC. It translates to CASSLSGGRSSYNEQFF.

Here the CDR3 reads CASSLGGSPDTQYF. The CDR3 nucleotides are TGTGCCAGCAGCTTAGGCGGGAGCCCAGATACGCAGTATTTT. This chain connects TRBV7-2 to TRBJ2-3; 7 nucleotides match TRBD2. Unmatched junction bases numbered 2, after V lost 1 base and J lost 4 bases. This CDR3 is 14 amino acids long. From germline, CDR1 is SGHTA and CDR2 FQGNSA.

The rearrangement joins TRBV6-1 to TRBJ2-1; D is undetermined. The CDR3 loop spans 11 amino acids. Germline V lookup: CDR1 MNHNS, CDR2 SASEGT. Between the trimmed V and J ends, which lost 8 bases and 9 bases, there was a span of 11 bases. The CDR3 region has the DNA TGTGCCAGCGGAGATTTTGCTGAGCAGTTCTTC. Translated, it gives CASGDFAEQFF.

This chain uses TRBV28 with TRBJ1-2; possible D gene TRBD1, 5 bases. Germline values: CDR1 MDHEN, CDR2 SYDVKM. The ends were cut back, 6 bases at V and 6 bases at J, with 20 bases in the middle. This CDR3 has 15 amino acids. CDR3 bases: TGTGCCAGCAGGCCTGCAGGGCCCCTACTGAATGGCTACACCTTC. The encoded protein is CASRPAGPLLNGYTF.

This clone has a handful of counts. V gene TRBV15 combines with J gene TRBJ1-2; D gene uncertain. Germline CDR1 and CDR2: LNHNV and YYDKDF (reference sequence). This CDR3 contains 14 residues. V lost 0 bases and J 8 bases, leaving 13 bases between the germline ends. The CDR3 sequence: CATSRESAVGGYTF. In DNA form, the CDR3 reads TGTGCCACCAGCAGAGAATCGGCGGTGGGGGGCTACACCTTC.

CDR3 residues: CASRVGVDQPQHF. CDR3 coding DNA: TGTGCCAGCAGAGTGGGGGTGGATCAGCCCCAGCATTTT. The genes are TRBV27 and TRBJ1-5; tentative D call: TRBD1 (5 bases). The V end lost 6 bases, the J end lost 5 bases, and 11 bases lay between the germline ends. The germline gives CDR1 MNHEY, CDR2 SMNVEV (reference sequence). The CDR3 extends over 13 amino acids.

The CDR3 sequence: CASCPDEAFF. CDR3 coding DNA: TGTGCCAGCTGTCCGGATGAAGCTTTCTTT. V and J are TRBV25-1 and TRBJ1-1; no firm D call. V was shortened by 8 bases and J by 7 bases, with 8 bases between the two germline ends. This CDR3 comprises 10 residues. Germline V gene lookup returns CDR1 MGHDK and CDR2 SYGVNS. The full variable domain, in which reference TRBV25-1 and TRBJ1-1 provide the parts outside the CDR3, is EADIYQTPRYLVIGTGKKITLECSQTMGHDKMYWYQQDPGMELHLIHYSYGVNSTEKGDLSSESTVSRIRTEHFPLTLESARPSHTSQYLCASCPDEAFFGQGTRLTVV.

The chain couples TRBV5-1 to TRBJ1-3; the D is unclear. The CDR3 totals 11 residues. Per the germline V gene, CDR1 is SGHRS and CDR2 is YFSETQ. CDR3 DNA sequence: TGCCCCCTTTCGGCTGGAAACACCATATATTTT. Its protein product is CPLSAGNTIYF.

The V gene is TRBV6-6, the J gene TRBJ2-7; D call uncertain. The CDR3 covers 13 residues. The V end lost 6 bases, the J end lost 2 bases, and 11 bases lay between the germline ends. From germline, CDR1 is MNHNY and CDR2 SVGAGI (reference sequence). The CDR3: CASRTRATYEQYF. The CDR3 DNA reads TGTGCCAGCAGGACCCGGGCCACCTACGAGCAGTACTTC.

The chain uses TRBV5-1 and TRBJ2-7; D might be TRBD1 or TRBD2, each matching 8 bases. Deletions cut 4 bases from V and 6 bases from J, with 26 bases between. This CDR3 is built from 17 residues. CDR1 SGHRS and CDR2 YFSETQ come from the germline V gene. The CDR3 here is CASSLGQGGLAGSEQYF. The CDR3 DNA reads TGCGCCAGCAGCCTAGGACAGGGTGGGTTAGCGGGAAGCGAGCAGTACTTC.

V and J are TRBV5-6 and TRBJ1-2; D is undetermined. The CDR3 has 13 residues. CDR1 SGHDT and CDR2 YYEEEE come from the germline V gene. V was pared by 5 bases and J by 8 bases, with 16 bases between. CDR3 nucleotide sequence: TGTGCCAGCAGATCGGCAGGATCTCGGGGCTACACCTTC. It encodes CASRSAGSRGYTF.

This clone appeared many times. The rearrangement joins TRBV5-1 to TRBJ1-6; 9 bases align to TRBD1. Trimming cost V 6 bases and J 10 bases; bases outside gene matches: 8. CDR3 length: 14 residues. Looked up from germline, CDR1 is SGHRS and CDR2 is YFSETQ. The CDR3 DNA follows: TGCGCCAGCAAGTTGGGACAGGGTAACTCACCCCTCCACTTT. Translation gives CASKLGQGNSPLHF. Full variable domain (outside the CDR3, taken from reference TRBV5-1 and TRBJ1-6): KAGVTQTPRYLIKTRGQQVTLSCSPISGHRSVSWYQQTPGQGLQFLFEYFSETQRNKGNFPGRFSGRQFSNSRSEMNVSTLELGDSALYLCASKLGQGNSPLHFGNGTRLTVT.

The rearrangement joins TRBV2 to TRBJ2-5; maybe TRBD1 (6 bases). CDR1 is SNHLY and CDR2 is FYNNEI in the germline V gene. V lost 2 bases, J lost 0 bases, and 10 bases lay in between. The CDR3 length is 15 residues. The CDR3 region is CASSEHRAYQETQYF. The CDR3 nucleotides read TGTGCCAGCAGTGAACACAGGGCCTACCAAGAGACCCAGTACTTC.

V gene TRBV19 combines with J gene TRBJ2-5; D might be TRBD2 (6 bases). Germline values: CDR1 LNHDA, CDR2 SQIVND (reference sequence). The CDR3 has 11 amino acids. Trimming cost V 3 bases and J 7 bases, with 6 bases left between them. This CDR3 is CASSMGGTQYF. DNA for the CDR3: TGTGCCAGTAGTATGGGGGGGACCCAGTACTTC.

Ten or more counts support this clone. This chain joins TRBV6-1 and TRBJ1-6; D is ambiguous. Looked up from germline, CDR1 is MNHNS and CDR2 is SASEGT. This CDR3 is built from 10 residues. Trimming removed 8 bases from V and 10 bases from J, with 6 bases in between. In nucleotides, the CDR3 is TGTGCCAGCGGACCCTCACCCCTCCACTTT. The encoded protein is CASGPSPLHF.

The chain employs TRBV29-1 and TRBJ2-1; TRBD1 agrees at 8 bases. This CDR3 comprises 14 residues. V shed 3 bases, J shed 4 bases, and the junction held 5 bases outside the gene matches. From germline, CDR1 is SQVTM and CDR2 ANQGSEA. CDR3 residues: CSVDSGDRYNEQFF. CDR3 DNA sequence: TGCAGCGTTGATTCCGGGGACAGGTACAATGAGCAGTTCTTC.